The clone carrying this T cell receptor (beta chain) was picked up many times. What it recognizes is unknown. This sample is part of a study of T-cell reconstitution after alpha-beta-depleted transplantation in children. Findings of the study overall: At the one-year point after transplant, T-cell counts and TCRbeta diversity were found to come mostly from T cells that had been newly produced. Approximately two months post-transplant, alpha-beta T cells reportedly originated from several hundred expanded graft clones.

Germline assignment: CDR1 SQVTM and CDR2 ANQGSEA. This CDR3 contains 11 residues. V lost 6 bases to trimming and J lost 4 bases, with 10 bases between them. Unique molecular identifiers were used to barcode this TCRbeta library. TCRdb fed the PCR reads into MiXCR, producing one record per CDR3 protein. Among roughly 670,000 distinct CDR3 sequences, around 14% were seen once, and the ten largest hold around 0.79%. The sequence came from a girl aged 2 to 10 with congenital amegakaryocytic thrombocytopenia, due to receive a stem cell transplant. This chain links TRBV29-1 with TRBJ2-7; D call uncertain. This specimen was PBMCs, taken before TCRalphabeta/CD19-depleted stem cell transplant. As DNA, the CDR3 is TGCAGCGTCCAGACTCTATACGAGCAGTACTTC. Amino acids: CSVQTLYEQYF.